One sample yielded the 12 T cell receptor beta chains listed below, sequenced in a study of shared clonotypes between healthy human individuals. Assay: immunoSEQ multiplex PCR; the TCRdb copy retains only in-frame clones and omits some. The sample shows about 1.1 million clones, approximately 80% of them seen only once. The sample was memory CD4+ T cells from PBMCs. Indicated subset: CD45RA-negative fraction. Receptors were obtained from a man between 18 and 29 years old in good health. Some clones in this sample may be carry-over from other donors' samples.

The rearrangement uses TRBV18 and TRBJ2-5, with TRBD2 matching over 7 bases. Germline CDR1 and CDR2: KGHSH and LQKENI. The CDR3 loop spans 16 amino acids. V shed 1 base, J shed 2 bases, and the junction held 7 bases outside the gene matches. CDR3 region: CASSPRLSGLQETQYF. The CDR3 bases are TGTGCCAGCTCACCACGACTTTCGGGACTACAAGAGACCCAGTACTTC.

This clone was seen more than once but under ten times. The chain combines TRBV27 with TRBJ1-5, with a tentative D call TRBD1 (5 bases). CDR1 MNHEY and CDR2 SMNVEV come from the germline V gene (reference sequence). Trimming removed 3 bases at V and 5 bases at J, with 5 bases between. CDR3 length equals 12 residues. The CDR3 sequence: CASSFRDQPQHF. CDR3 nucleotide sequence: TGTGCCAGCAGTTTCAGGGATCAGCCCCAGCATTTT.

About this clone: This could be a read error, since a much larger clone is one nucleotide away. This chain links TRBV27 with TRBJ2-1, with a possible D match to TRBD1 (6 bases). The CDR3 loop spans 13 amino acids. V dropped 4 bases and J dropped 4 bases, with 8 bases sitting between them. CDR1 is MNHEY, CDR2 SMNVEV, per germline (reference sequence). CDR3: CASSYTGYNEQFF. The CDR3 DNA reads as TGTGCCAGCAGTTACACAGGGTACAATGAGCAGTTCTTC.

This clone was counted once. The CDR3 spells CASSSYDRSEQYF. Written as DNA, the CDR3 is TGTGCCAGTAGCTCCTACGACAGGTCCGAGCAGTACTTC. The chain is built from TRBV19 and TRBJ2-7; possibly TRBD1 for D (6 bases). V lost 6 bases, J lost 6 bases, and 15 bases lay in between. The CDR3 is made up of 13 amino acids. CDR1 is LNHDA, CDR2 SQIVND, per germline (reference sequence).

This chain joins TRBV2 and TRBJ2-2, with TRBD1 matching over 8 bases. CDR3 length equals 13 residues. Per the germline V gene, CDR1 is SNHLY and CDR2 is FYNNEI. V was pared by 6 bases and J by 4 bases, with 1 base of the junction left unmatched. The CDR3 nucleotides read TGTGCCAGCAGAACAGGGGGCACCGGGGAGCTGTTTTTT. As protein: CASRTGGTGELFF.

V and J are TRBV7-9 and TRBJ2-7; 8 bases align to TRBD1. V shed 5 bases, J shed 2 bases, and the junction held 8 bases outside the gene matches. Germline CDR1 SEHNR, CDR2 FQNEAQ (reference sequence). The CDR3 runs to 15 residues. Here the CDR3 reads CASSPRTGITYEQYF. In DNA, the CDR3 is TGTGCCAGCAGCCCGCGGACAGGGATAACCTACGAGCAGTACTTC.

CDR3: CASSAPDRGEGYTF. CDR3 in DNA: TGTGCCAGTAGTGCCCCGGACAGGGGCGAGGGCTACACCTTC. The chain combines TRBV19 with TRBJ1-2; 9 bases map to TRBD1. CDR3 length equals 14 residues. J gave up 8 bases and V 5 bases, and 9 bases lay outside the gene matches. Per the germline V gene, CDR1 is LNHDA and CDR2 is SQIVND (reference sequence). The full variable domain, with the rest looked up from reference TRBV19 and TRBJ1-2, is DGGITQSPKYLFRKEGQNVTLSCEQNLNHDAMYWYRQDPGQGLRLIYYSQIVNDFQKGDIAEGYSVSREKKESFPLTVTSAQKNPTAFYLCASSAPDRGEGYTFGSGTRLTVV.

The chain employs TRBV28 and TRBJ1-5; TRBD1 is a possible D gene (5 bases). V was shortened by 5 bases and J by 3 bases, with 14 bases between the two germline ends. The CDR3 is 15 residues long. CDR1 and CDR2 from the germline V gene are MDHEN and SYDVKM. The CDR3 coding sequence is TGTGCCAGCAGTGGGGTGGGACGGATCAATCAGCCCCAGCATTTT. Translating gives CASSGVGRINQPQHF. Complete variable domain (other parts from reference TRBV28 and TRBJ1-5): DVKVTQSSRYLVKRTGEKVFLECVQDMDHENMFWYRQDPGLGLRLIYFSYDVKMKEKGDIPEGYSVSREKKERFSLILESASTNQTSMYLCASSGVGRINQPQHFGDGTRLSIL.

The genes are TRBV4-3 and TRBJ1-3; TRBD1 might be the D (5 bases). Germline CDR1 and CDR2: LGHNA and YSLEER. CDR3 length: 14 residues. The V and J ends lost 4 bases and 8 bases respectively, with 15 bases between them. CDR3 coding DNA: TGCGCCAGCAGCCTTGCAAGGGGAGGGGACACCATATATTTT. Translation: CASSLARGGDTIYF.

The CDR3 nucleotides read TGTGCCAGCAGCCAAGACAGGGGGATCCAGCAGTTCTTC. It is translated as CASSQDRGIQQFF. V usage is TRBV4-2 and J usage is TRBJ2-1; TRBD1 matches at 7 bases. The CDR3 has 13 amino acids. Germline CDR1 and CDR2: LGHNA and YNFKEQ. The junction had 4 bases not matched to a gene; V was cut back by 0 bases and J by 11 bases.

The rearrangement links TRBV7-9 to TRBJ1-2; 12 nucleotides line up with TRBD1. The CDR3 loop spans 16 amino acids. The V segment lost 5 bases and the J segment 8 bases; nucleotides outside the gene matches: 12. The V gene's germline CDR1 is SEHNR and CDR2 FQNEAQ (reference sequence). CDR3 residues: CASSPPTGQGAGGYTF. CDR3 sequence (DNA): TGTGCCAGCAGCCCCCCTACGGGACAGGGGGCCGGGGGCTACACCTTC. The full variable domain, rest sourced from reference TRBV7-9 and TRBJ1-2, is DTGVSQNPRHKITKRGQNVTFRCDPISEHNRLYWYRQTLGQGPEFLTYFQNEAQLEKSRLLSDRFSAERPKGSFSTLEIQRTEQGDSAMYLCASSPPTGQGAGGYTFGSGTRLTVV.

A remark on this clone: Other DNA sequences from this sample encode an identical CDR3 as well. The chain uses TRBV18 and TRBJ1-1, with unresolved D. The CDR3 is made up of 15 amino acids. The germline CDR1 and CDR2 sequences are KGHSH and LQKENI. The V gene lost 1 base and the J gene lost 3 bases, with 12 bases spanning the gap. In nucleotides, the CDR3 is TGTGCCAGCTCACCACGGTCCGGGGTTGACACTGAAGCTTTCTTT. Translating it yields CASSPRSGVDTEAFF.